The source of this T cell receptor beta chain is a study of blood T cells in healthy people across ages. CDR1 and CDR2 from the germline V gene are SGHTA and FQGTGA. The CDR3 has 15 amino acids. J gave up 7 bases and V 2 bases, and 9 bases lay outside the gene matches. With a J-beta primer mix and a sample-barcoded 5' primer, a second PCR ran about 7 to 12 cycles. Each CDR3 protein is one row after TCRdb ran MiXCR on the 5' RACE reads. The data contain around 1,800,000 distinct CDR3 sequences, approximately 39% of them seen just once; the ten biggest clones take up about 23%. The source of this sequence is a human donor in good health. The rearrangement uses TRBV7-3 and TRBJ2-7; TRBD2 matches at 9 bases. The specimen sequenced was blood. The CDR3 coding sequence is TGTGCCAGCAGCTTAGCGGGGGGGCCTTTCAATGAGCAGTACTTC. Its protein product is CASSLAGGPFNEQYF.